The 17 T cell receptor beta chains below come from one sample, sequenced in a study of beta chain features in type 1 diabetes. The study reverse transcribed the entire isolated RNA, so it sequenced expressed TCRB transcripts. The assay was immunoSEQ multiplex PCR, and TCRdb's table has in-frame clones only and misses some. The sample holds under 450,000 clones, 14% seen once. Sequencing was performed on naive CD4+ T cells from blood. The receptor source for this set is a man aged 25 to 40 in good health.

The CDR3 here is CASSSVAGATYNEQFF. The CDR3 coding sequence is TGCGCCAGCAGCTCAGTAGCGGGCGCGACCTACAATGAGCAGTTCTTC. V is TRBV5-1 and J is TRBJ2-1; 7 bases match TRBD2. V was clipped by 3 bases and J by 2 bases; unmatched bases: 8. The V gene's germline CDR1 is SGHRS and CDR2 YFSETQ. The CDR3 loop spans 16 amino acids.

This rearrangement joins TRBV9 to TRBJ1-6, with 8 bases lining up with TRBD1. The CDR3 totals 15 residues. Germline V lookup: CDR1 SGDLS, CDR2 YYNGEE. Trimming at V came to 1 base and at J to 9 bases, leaving 6 bases not matched to a gene. The CDR3 DNA reads TGTGCCAGCAGCGTACAGGGGGCTCCCGGTTCACCCCTCCACTTT. It codes for CASSVQGAPGSPLHF.

This clone was seen more than once but under ten times. This chain connects TRBV30 to TRBJ1-5, with D possibly matching TRBD1 (6 bases). There are 13 residues in the CDR3. Trimming pared 5 bases from V and 5 bases from J, leaving 13 bases between. CDR1 is GTSNPN, CDR2 SVGIG, per germline (reference sequence). The CDR3, as DNA: TGTGCCTGGGGGAGGGCAGGGGATCAGCCCCAGCATTTT. This translates into CAWGRAGDQPQHF.

In the case of this clone: Within the sample, other DNA sequences also encode this same CDR3. This chain joins TRBV7-7 and TRBJ2-5, with TRBD1 identical over 9 bases. Germline V CDR1 and CDR2: SSHAT, FNYEAQ (reference sequence). This CDR3 is 14 amino acids long. V shed 6 bases and J 5 bases; nucleotides not matched to a gene: 7. CDR3 in amino acids: CASSPDRGGETQYF. In DNA form, the CDR3 reads TGTGCCAGCAGTCCGGACAGGGGAGGTGAGACCCAGTACTTC.

The rearrangement joins TRBV9 to TRBJ2-1, with 10 nucleotides matching TRBD2. The CDR3 has 16 amino acids. V dropped 0 bases and J dropped 5; count of bases not matched to a gene: 5. CDR1 is SGDLS, CDR2 YYNGEE, per germline. CDR3 sequence (DNA): TGTGCCAGCAGCGTAGTGGGGACTAGCGACCACAATGAGCAGTTCTTC. Translating gives CASSVVGTSDHNEQFF. The whole variable domain, filled in from reference TRBV9 and TRBJ2-1, reads DSGVTQTPKHLITATGQRVTLRCSPRSGDLSVYWYQQSLDQGLQFLIQYYNGEERAKGNILERFSAQQFPDLHSELNLSSLELGDSALYFCASSVVGTSDHNEQFFGPGTRLTVL.

The chain recombines TRBV5-4 with TRBJ1-2; D gene uncertain. The CDR3 covers 13 residues. Germline assignment: CDR1 SGHNT and CDR2 YYREEE (reference sequence). Trimming took 0 bases from V and 7 from J, leaving 10 bases between them. CDR3 sequence (DNA): TGTGCCAGCAGCTTGGGGCAGGACGTTGGCTACACCTTC. Its protein is CASSLGQDVGYTF. Using reference TRBV5-4 and TRBJ1-2 for the parts outside the CDR3, the full variable domain is ETGVTQSPTHLIKTRGQQVTLRCSSQSGHNTVSWYQQALGQGPQFIFQYYREEENGRGNFPPRFSGLQFPNYSSELNVNALELDDSALYLCASSLGQDVGYTFGSGTRLTVV.

A few counts support this clone. The chain recombines TRBV30 with TRBJ1-1; TRBD1 might be the D (5 bases). V lost 4 bases, J lost 0 bases, and 12 bases lay in between. Germline loops: CDR1 GTSNPN, CDR2 SVGIG (reference sequence). This CDR3 has 14 amino acids. CDR3 sequence reads: CAWTRDLMNTEAFF. The CDR3 DNA sequence: TGTGCCTGGACAAGGGACTTAATGAACACTGAAGCTTTCTTT.

This clone was observed a few times. The chain links TRBV7-9 to TRBJ2-5, with 7 bases fitting TRBD1. Germline V gene data show CDR1 as SEHNR and CDR2 as FQNEAQ (reference sequence). V trimming: 1 base; J trimming: 2 bases; junction bases outside the gene matches: 1. The CDR3 is 14 amino acids. Here the CDR3 DNA reads TGTGCCAGCAGCTTAGTACAGGGGCAAGAGACCCAGTACTTC. This translates into CASSLVQGQETQYF.

In this sample, this clone turned up a few times. The identical CDR3 is also encoded by other nucleotide sequences in the sample. The rearrangement joins TRBV30 to TRBJ1-4, with D unresolved. This CDR3 has 12 residues. Germline V gene data show CDR1 as GTSNPN and CDR2 as SVGIG (reference sequence). Trimming took off 0 bases at V and 7 bases at J, with 6 bases between the two ends. The CDR3 DNA reads TGTGCCTGGAGTGTCGGTGGTGAAAAACTGTTTTTT. Protein product: CAWSVGGEKLFF.

This clone was counted between two and nine times. The chain couples TRBV7-6 to TRBJ2-1; D is perhaps TRBD1 (5 bases). V gave up 5 bases and J gave up 4 bases, with 18 bases separating them. CDR1 and CDR2 (germline): SGHVS, FNYEAQ. This CDR3 spans 16 amino acids. The CDR3 sequence is CASSKQQEHRYNEQFF. CDR3 DNA: TGTGCCAGCAGCAAACAACAGGAGCACCGATACAATGAGCAGTTCTTC. Using reference TRBV7-6 and TRBJ2-1 for the parts outside the CDR3, the full variable domain is GAGVSQSPRYKVTKRGQDVALRCDPISGHVSLYWYRQALGQGPEFLTYFNYEAQQDKSGLPNDRFSAERPEGSISTLTIQRTEQRDSAMYRCASSKQQEHRYNEQFFGPGTRLTVL.

This clone was found a few times. The CDR3 here is CASSLGSGTSYNEQFF. Here the CDR3 DNA reads TGCGCCAGCAGCTTGGGTAGCGGGACTTCCTACAATGAGCAGTTCTTC. The chain is built from TRBV5-1 and TRBJ2-1; TRBD2 aligns across 8 bases. The V segment lost 0 bases and the J segment 1 base; nucleotides outside the gene matches: 3. Germline V gives CDR1 SGHRS, CDR2 YFSETQ. CDR3 length: 16 residues.

This sequence joins TRBV10-3 and TRBJ2-1; 12 bases agree with TRBD1. CDR1 is ENHRY and CDR2 is SYGVKD in the germline V gene. V was pared by 7 bases and J by 6 bases, with 7 bases of the junction left unmatched. The CDR3 totals 15 residues. The CDR3 region has the DNA TGTGCCATCACCATGGGGACAGGGGGCTCCAATGAGCAGTTCTTC. This gives the protein CAITMGTGGSNEQFF.

The gene calls are TRBV25-1 and TRBJ2-2; TRBD1 matches 9 bases. The V gene's germline CDR1 is MGHDK and CDR2 SYGVNS. CDR3 length equals 16 residues. With 4 bases clipped from V and 5 bases from J, the junction kept 8 bases outside the gene matches. The CDR3 sequence is CASSASLGQGTGELFF. For the CDR3, the DNA is TGTGCCAGCAGTGCTTCCTTGGGACAGGGAACCGGGGAGCTGTTTTTT.

The table lists this clone with a few counts. The chain couples TRBV4-1 to TRBJ1-2; no firm D call. Looked up from germline, CDR1 is MGHRA and CDR2 is YSYEKL. The CDR3 extends over 11 amino acids. V was shortened by 3 bases and J by 7 bases, with 6 bases between the two germline ends. The CDR3 nucleotides read TGCGCCAGCAGCCACGCGGGTGGCTACACCTTC. Protein: CASSHAGGYTF.

The chain uses TRBV20-1 and TRBJ1-3; D unresolved. Trimming cost V 5 bases and J 7 bases, with 9 bases left between them. The CDR3 is 11 amino acids. In germline, CDR1 is DFQATT, CDR2 SNEGSKA (reference sequence). CDR3 in amino acids: CSASSSNTIYF. CDR3 nucleotides: TGCAGTGCTTCCTCTTCGAACACCATATATTTT.

This clone was observed a few times. The CDR3 DNA sequence: TGTGCCACCAGCAGAGATGTGGGGGGCCAAGAGACCCAGTACTTC. It yields the protein CATSRDVGGQETQYF. The chain joins TRBV15 to TRBJ2-5; TRBD2 is a possible D gene (6 bases). This CDR3 has 15 amino acids. Germline CDR1 is LNHNV and CDR2 is YYDKDF (reference sequence). The ends were cut back, 0 bases at V and 1 base at J, with 9 bases in the middle.

The CDR3 is CASSAGQGHTF. In nucleotides, the CDR3 is TGTGCCAGCAGCGCAGGACAGGGGCACACCTTC. The chain links TRBV7-3 to TRBJ1-2; 9 positions match TRBD1. Germline V lookup: CDR1 SGHTA, CDR2 FQGTGA. This CDR3 spans 11 amino acids. Trimming cost V 5 bases and J 12 bases; bases outside gene matches: 4.